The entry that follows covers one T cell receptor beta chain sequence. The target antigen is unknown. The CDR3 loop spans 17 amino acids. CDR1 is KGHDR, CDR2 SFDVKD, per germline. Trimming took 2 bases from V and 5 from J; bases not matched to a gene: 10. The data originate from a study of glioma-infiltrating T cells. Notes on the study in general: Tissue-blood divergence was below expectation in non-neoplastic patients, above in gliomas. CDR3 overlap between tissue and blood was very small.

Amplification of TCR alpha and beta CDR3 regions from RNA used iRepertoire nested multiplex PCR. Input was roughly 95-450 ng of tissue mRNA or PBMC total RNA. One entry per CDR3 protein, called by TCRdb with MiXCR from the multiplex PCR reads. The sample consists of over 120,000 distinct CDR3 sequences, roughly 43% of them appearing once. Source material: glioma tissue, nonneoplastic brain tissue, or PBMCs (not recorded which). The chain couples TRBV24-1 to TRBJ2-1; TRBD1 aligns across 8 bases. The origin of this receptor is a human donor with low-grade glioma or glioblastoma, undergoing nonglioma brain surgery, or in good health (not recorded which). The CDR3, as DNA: TGTGCCACCAGTGATTGGAAGGACAGGGATAGCAACAATGAGCAGTTCTTC. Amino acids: CATSDWKDRDSNNEQFF.